The clone carrying this TCR beta chain appeared a few times. Assay: immunoSEQ multiplex PCR; the TCRdb copy retains only in-frame clones and omits some. The sample yields roughly 250,000 clones, approximately 86% seen once. This specimen belongs to a study of blood T cell repertoires in COVID-19. Study-level background: PBMCs, B-cell-depleted T cells, or T cells were the source of the cDNA or gDNA that made up the material.

V dropped 6 bases and J dropped 6; count of bases not matched to a gene: 9. CDR3 size: 15 residues. CDR1 and CDR2 (germline): MNHEY, SVGAGI. The chain joins TRBV6-5 to TRBJ2-1; 9 bases fit TRBD2. The sequence derives from a woman in her forties or fifties who had recovered from COVID-19. Sequenced material: PBMCs or T cells enriched from blood (not recorded which). Written as DNA, the CDR3 is TGTGCCAGCAGCCAGTGGGCTAGCGGGACCAATGAGCAGTTCTTC. As protein: CASSQWASGTNEQFF.